The present entry profiles one T cell receptor (beta chain) with its context. What it binds is unknown. Sequencing was performed with immunoSEQ multiplex PCR; in TCRdb, only in-frame clones are kept and a portion is missing. The profile shows approximately 1.5 million clones, 95% to 99% of them singletons. The sample comes from a study of shared clonotypes between healthy human individuals. Study results and limitations: Rarefaction showed sorted-subset sequencing was incomplete despite large depth.

The sequenced sample was naive CD4+ T cells sorted from blood. Subset described: CD45RA+ positively selected. The TCR originated in a man aged 25-40 years in good health.

In nucleotides, the CDR3 is TGTGCCAGCATAGGGGGCCCCAGCACAGATACGCAGTATTTT. Translated: CASIGGPSTDTQYF. This chain joins TRBV28 and TRBJ2-3; 7 positions agree with TRBD1. V lost 7 bases and J lost 0; bases outside the gene matches: 4. The V gene's germline CDR1 is MDHEN and CDR2 SYDVKM. The CDR3 has 14 amino acids.